This entry features one T cell receptor (beta chain) sequence. This specimen comes from a study of blood T cell repertoires in COVID-19. At the level of the study: Samples of COVID-19 (acute and convalescent) were obtained from the United States, Italy and Spain.

Under the authors' procedure: Reference gene primer amplification yielded estimated nucleated cell counts. Measured with immunoSEQ multiplex PCR; TCRdb has only the in-frame clones, and not every one. V, J and clone size reflect that table, while D and trimming were determined from the DNA. The top ten hold 15% to 19% of the sample, which has approximately 270,000 clones, 84% seen once. Patients from Seattle were sampled longitudinally, starting during active infection. The junction had 17 bases not matched to a gene; V was cut back by 5 bases and J by 1 base. Germline V gene lookup returns CDR1 SGHTA and CDR2 FQGNSA. The CDR3 is made up of 19 amino acids.

V is TRBV7-2 and J is TRBJ1-5; 7 bases are shared with TRBD1. The material sequenced was peripheral blood. The origin of this receptor is a person between 65 and 80 years old with COVID-19, enrolled during active disease. For the CDR3, the DNA is TGTGCCAGCAGCCCAGAGGGACAGCCAACAAGATGGAGCAATCAGCCCCAGCATTTT. Its protein product is CASSPEGQPTRWSNQPQHF.